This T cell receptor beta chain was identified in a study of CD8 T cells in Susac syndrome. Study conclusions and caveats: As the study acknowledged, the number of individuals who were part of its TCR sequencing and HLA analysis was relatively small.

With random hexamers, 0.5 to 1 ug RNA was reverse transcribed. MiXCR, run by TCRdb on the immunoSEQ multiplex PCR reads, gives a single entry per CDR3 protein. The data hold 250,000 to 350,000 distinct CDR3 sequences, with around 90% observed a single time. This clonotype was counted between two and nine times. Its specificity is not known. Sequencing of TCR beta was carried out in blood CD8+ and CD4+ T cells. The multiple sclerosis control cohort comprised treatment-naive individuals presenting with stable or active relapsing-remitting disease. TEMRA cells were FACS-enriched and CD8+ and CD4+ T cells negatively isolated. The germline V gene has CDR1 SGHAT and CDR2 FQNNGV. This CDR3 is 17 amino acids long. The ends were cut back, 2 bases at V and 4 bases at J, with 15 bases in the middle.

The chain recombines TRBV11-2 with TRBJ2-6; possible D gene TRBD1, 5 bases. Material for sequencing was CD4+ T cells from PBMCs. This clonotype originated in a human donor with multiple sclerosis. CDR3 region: CASSLRAQGSGANVLTF. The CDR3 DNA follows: TGTGCCAGCAGCTTAAGGGCGCAGGGTTCAGGGGCCAACGTCCTGACTTTC.